What follows are 2 T cell receptor beta chains derived from one specimen sequenced in a study of tumor-infiltrating lymphocytes in primary liver carcinoma. TCR beta cDNA came from 400 to 500 ng total RNA, primed with a constant-region primer. Nested multiplex PCR, run for three rounds with slightly modified ARM-PCR, yielded TCR beta libraries. Running around 10 cycles apiece, the first two PCR rounds relied on TRBV1-TRBV30 forward primers together with a C-beta reverse primer. TCRdb independently ran MiXCR on the multiplex PCR reads; one entry per CDR3 protein. The table has hundreds of thousands of distinct CDR3 sequences, more than 55% seen once; the top ten hold around 9.5%. Germline DNA was also extracted, with blood RNA taken from unsorted whole blood. Input material: peripheral blood. These receptors were obtained from a middle-aged man with primary liver carcinoma and hepatitis B virus infection.

About this clonotype: The CDR3 does not close with the conserved phenylalanine or tryptophan, likely indicating a read error. The chain carries TRBV5-1 and TRBJ1-6; a weak D match, TRBD1 (6 bases). The CDR3 consists of 14 residues. Germline loops: CDR1 SGHRS, CDR2 YFSETQ. Trimming pared 3 bases from V and 7 bases from J, leaving 11 bases between. CDR3 coding DNA: TGCGCCAGCAGCTCCCTGGGGGCGAATTCACCCCTCCACTCT. This gives the protein CASSSLGANSPLHS.

This clonotype has a single count. A clone one base away is much larger, so this may be a read error. The rearrangement links TRBV6-1 to TRBJ2-1; 9 bases match TRBD2. The germline CDR1 and CDR2 sequences are MNHNS and SASEGT. V lost 8 bases, J lost 11 bases, and 13 bases stayed unmatched. This CDR3 has 14 residues. DNA for the CDR3: TGTGCCAGCCACGGACCAGCGGGAGGACCTAAGCAGTTCTTC. Amino acid sequence: CASHGPAGGPKQFF.